The T cell receptor (beta chain) under discussion was sequenced for a study of somatic mutations in cytotoxic T cells in rheumatoid arthritis. Study-level information: Immediately following diagnosis and ahead of any treatment, patient blood (approximately 30 ml EDTA) was drawn.

The repertoire was sequenced with immunoSEQ multiplex PCR; TCRdb's copy has only in-frame clones and lacks some. The sample yields about 16,000 clones, 60% to 85% seen once. The germline CDR1 and CDR2 sequences are MNHNS and SASEGT. The ends were cut back, 8 bases at V and 1 base at J, with 17 bases in the middle. CDR3 length equals 15 residues. Sequences were obtained from CD8+ T cells sorted from blood. The clonotype originates from an adult with rheumatoid arthritis. V and J are TRBV6-1 and TRBJ1-1; D not resolved. The CDR3 nucleotides are TGTGCCAGCCACGGCGGAAGATGGAGGAACACTGAAGCTTTCTTT. This gives the protein CASHGGRWRNTEAFF.